This record looks at one T cell receptor (beta chain) sequence and its context. This entry comes from a study of blood T cell repertoires in COVID-19. Study as a whole: Acute-phase and convalescent COVID-19 samples originated in the United States, Italy and Spain. PBMCs, B-cell-depleted T cells, or T cells provided the cDNA or gDNA that made up the material.

The CDR3 extends over 15 amino acids. Germline CDR1 is SGHRS and CDR2 is YFSETQ. After removal of 7 bases from V and 5 bases from J, the junction contained 7 bases not matched to a gene. How the authors handled the data: Estimates of nucleated cell counts were drawn from the amplification of reference gene primers. The protocol was immunoSEQ multiplex PCR, while the TCRdb copy is restricted to in-frame clones and leaves out a portion. V and J calls and clone size follow that table, whereas D and trimming were derived from the DNA. This sample has over 120,000 clones, with approximately 80% found just once.

The sequenced sample was peripheral blood. The V and J genes are TRBV5-1 and TRBJ2-5, with 14 bases aligning to TRBD2. This TCR came from a woman aged 55 to 70 with acute or convalescent COVID-19. In nucleotides, the CDR3 is TGCGCCAGCCGGACTAGCGGGAGGAGAGAGGAGACCCAGTACTTC. Translation gives CASRTSGRREETQYF.